This is a list of T cell receptor beta chains from one sample in a study of T cells after yellow fever vaccination. MiXCR, run by TCRdb on the 5' RACE reads, gives a single entry per CDR3 protein. Of approximately 340,000 distinct CDR3 sequences in the sample, roughly 8.7% are singletons; the top ten hold 15% to 20%. Sequenced here: PBMCs, sampled on the day of the first yellow fever vaccination. These receptors came from a man aged 18 to 30 who received the YFV17D yellow fever vaccine. Each CDR3 is given without its conserved first and last residue.

j_gene: TRBJ2-7
v_gene: TRBV18
CDR3aa: ASSPFDRGEQY

j_gene: TRBJ1-2
v_gene: TRBV4-2
CDR3aa: ASSQEVWRGGYT

j_gene: TRBJ1-4
v_gene: TRBV5-1
CDR3aa: ASSFATNEKLF

j_gene: TRBJ1-1
v_gene: TRBV7-2
CDR3aa: ASSLPRQVSEAF

j_gene: TRBJ1-1
v_gene: TRBV6-1
CDR3aa: ASSDRSRTGEAF

j_gene: TRBJ2-7
v_gene: TRBV19
CDR3aa: ASSMRQGSSYEQY

j_gene: TRBJ2-7
v_gene: TRBV2
CDR3aa: ASSENRGRFEQY

j_gene: TRBJ1-3
v_gene: TRBV6-6
CDR3aa: ASGLSGNTIY

j_gene: TRBJ2-3
v_gene: TRBV7-2
CDR3aa: ASSATSGANTQY

j_gene: TRBJ2-5
v_gene: TRBV18
CDR3aa: ASSPRGNQETQY

j_gene: TRBJ2-3
v_gene: TRBV25-1
CDR3aa: ASSVGQGLLQY

j_gene: TRBJ2-1
v_gene: TRBV7-9
CDR3aa: ASSFGIRDPSNEQF

j_gene: TRBJ1-1
v_gene: TRBV7-8
CDR3aa: ASSRRAANTEAF

j_gene: TRBJ2-2
v_gene: TRBV6-1
CDR3aa: ASSPRRTNTGELF

j_gene: TRBJ2-3
v_gene: TRBV20-1
CDR3aa: SARFGTQY

j_gene: TRBJ2-7
v_gene: TRBV7-2
CDR3aa: ASSLQRGSYEQY

j_gene: TRBJ2-1
v_gene: TRBV11-2
CDR3aa: ASSLTSSRPPVF

j_gene: TRBJ1-2
v_gene: TRBV7-8
CDR3aa: ASSLRRESNYGYT

j_gene: TRBJ1-5
v_gene: TRBV9
CDR3aa: ASSVGWVGPNQPQH

j_gene: TRBJ1-5
v_gene: TRBV18
CDR3aa: ASSPTVVAPGTPQH

j_gene: TRBJ2-1
v_gene: TRBV20-1
CDR3aa: SAIGIGDRYNEQF

j_gene: TRBJ2-7
v_gene: TRBV30
CDR3aa: AWSQVSEQY

j_gene: TRBJ1-6
v_gene: TRBV3-1
CDR3aa: ASSQGLVGTPLH

j_gene: TRBJ2-3
v_gene: TRBV7-2
CDR3aa: ASSLGPSGAADTQY

j_gene: TRBJ2-2
v_gene: TRBV12-3/TRBV12-4
CDR3aa: ASSWITGELF

j_gene: TRBJ1-2
v_gene: TRBV7-2
CDR3aa: ASSPGQGTFYGYT

j_gene: TRBJ2-3
v_gene: TRBV2
CDR3aa: ASRVDQGDTQY

j_gene: TRBJ2-5
v_gene: TRBV6-2/TRBV6-3
CDR3aa: ASSYLPGQGALETQY